A single sample gave rise to the 11 T cell receptor beta chains below, sequenced in a study of identical twins. TCRdb fed the 5' RACE reads into MiXCR, producing one record per CDR3 protein. The sample lists some 240,000 distinct CDR3 sequences; 8% to 11% were seen once. Material: memory T cells sorted from blood. These receptors originate from a man aged 50 or older in good health.

The table lists this clonotype with a few counts. The chain is built from TRBV20-1 and TRBJ2-3; D may be TRBD2 (5 bases). Germline assignment: CDR1 DFQATT and CDR2 SNEGSKA (reference sequence). CDR3 length equals 13 residues. The V end lost 5 bases, the J end lost 8 bases, and 17 bases lay between the germline ends. CDR3 sequence (DNA): TGCAGTGCTCGGGCAGAGGGCCGAGGTACGCAGTATTTT. Encoded protein: CSARAEGRGTQYF.

The CDR3 here is CASSLFPRGQRISEKLFF. The CDR3 DNA is TGCGCCAGCAGCTTGTTCCCCAGGGGTCAACGGATCTCTGAAAAACTGTTTTTT. This chain connects TRBV5-1 to TRBJ1-4, with D possibly TRBD1 on 6 matching bases. Between the trimmed V and J ends, which lost 1 base and 7 bases, there was a span of 23 bases. The V gene's germline CDR1 is SGHRS and CDR2 YFSETQ. This CDR3 has 18 residues.

This clonotype was detected many times. This chain links TRBV12-3 or TRBV12-4 with TRBJ1-6; weak D call: TRBD1 (5 bases). CDR3 size: 14 residues. Trimming pared 5 bases from V and 9 bases from J, leaving 14 bases between. The CDR3 nucleotides read TGTGCCAGCAGTCCGGGGGACCGGGCTTCACCCCTCCACTTT. Its protein is CASSPGDRASPLHF.

This chain connects TRBV7-8 to TRBJ2-3; 7 nucleotides line up with TRBD2. Germline V gene lookup returns CDR1 SGHVS and CDR2 FQNEAQ. The CDR3 spans 16 residues. With V trimmed by 3 bases and J by 2 bases, 8 bases remained unmatched. CDR3 residues: CASSFPEGGVTDTQYF. The CDR3 DNA reads TGTGCCAGCAGCTTCCCGGAGGGAGGGGTCACAGATACGCAGTATTTT. The full variable domain, rest sourced from reference TRBV7-8 and TRBJ2-3, is GAGVSQSPRYKVAKRGQDVALRCDPISGHVSLFWYQQALGQGPEFLTYFQNEAQLDKSGLPSDRFFAERPEGSVSTLKIQRTQQEDSAVYLCASSFPEGGVTDTQYFGPGTRLTVL.

The V and J genes are TRBV20-1 and TRBJ1-1; 8 nucleotides match TRBD1. Germline-derived CDR1 and CDR2 are DFQATT and SNEGSKA (reference sequence). Germline trimming cut 6 bases from V and 6 bases from J; bases unmatched to any gene: 9. The length of the CDR3 is 13 residues. The CDR3 DNA follows: TGCAGTGCCCTGGACAGGGTTAACGCTGAAGCTTTCTTT. As protein: CSALDRVNAEAFF.

This chain joins TRBV12-3 or TRBV12-4 and TRBJ2-5; 15 bases line up with TRBD2. Trimming at V came to 6 bases and at J to 2 bases, leaving 7 bases not matched to a gene. CDR3 length: 17 amino acids. The CDR3 here is CASSRGLAGGGQETQYF. The CDR3 DNA sequence: TGTGCCAGCAGCCGCGGACTAGCGGGAGGGGGTCAAGAGACCCAGTACTTC.

There are a few counts of this clonotype. The chain is built from TRBV3-1 and TRBJ1-2; TRBD1 matches 9 bases. The CDR3 has 14 amino acids. Losses at the gene ends were 3 bases for V and 4 bases for J; bases not matched to a gene: 3. Germline CDR1 is LGHDT and CDR2 is YNNKEL (reference sequence). CDR3 sequence reads: CASSQGTGSYGYTF. As DNA, the CDR3 is TGTGCCAGCAGCCAGGGGACAGGGAGCTATGGCTACACCTTC.

This clonotype has at least ten counts. This rearrangement joins TRBV19 to TRBJ2-1; 7 nucleotides match TRBD1. CDR1 and CDR2 from the germline V gene are LNHDA and SQIVND (reference sequence). This CDR3 contains 14 residues. Trimming cost V 7 bases and J 7 bases; bases outside gene matches: 10. The CDR3 sequence is CASNLDRSNNEQFF. In nucleotides, the CDR3 is TGTGCCAGTAACTTGGACAGGTCGAATAATGAGCAGTTCTTC.

The CDR3 region has the DNA TGTGCCAGCAGTTACTATCCTCCGGACAGGGGCAAAGAGACCCAGTACTTC. It yields the protein CASSYYPPDRGKETQYF. The genes are TRBV6-2 or TRBV6-3 and TRBJ2-5; 9 nucleotides align to TRBD1. The J segment lost 3 bases and the V segment lost 1 base, leaving 9 bases of the junction unmatched. This CDR3 spans 17 amino acids. Germline lookup yields CDR1 MNHEY and CDR2 SVGEGT.

The V and J genes are TRBV4-1 and TRBJ2-3, with TRBD2 matching 10 bases. Looked up from germline, CDR1 is MGHRA and CDR2 is YSYEKL. This CDR3 contains 17 residues. V lost 5 bases, J lost 7 bases, and 15 bases stayed unmatched. CDR3 loop: CASSKAGPSGSSHTQYF. The DNA for the CDR3 is TGCGCCAGCAGCAAAGCTGGTCCTAGCGGGAGTTCTCATACGCAGTATTTT.

The chain recombines TRBV20-1 with TRBJ1-1; perhaps TRBD1 as D (5 bases). The CDR3 is 14 residues long. Between the trimmed V and J ends, which lost 3 bases and 6 bases, there was a span of 17 bases. Germline V lookup: CDR1 DFQATT, CDR2 SNEGSKA (reference sequence). CDR3 bases: TGCAGTGCTAGCTTCTGGGGCCGAAACTCTGAAGCTTTCTTT. It translates to CSASFWGRNSEAFF.